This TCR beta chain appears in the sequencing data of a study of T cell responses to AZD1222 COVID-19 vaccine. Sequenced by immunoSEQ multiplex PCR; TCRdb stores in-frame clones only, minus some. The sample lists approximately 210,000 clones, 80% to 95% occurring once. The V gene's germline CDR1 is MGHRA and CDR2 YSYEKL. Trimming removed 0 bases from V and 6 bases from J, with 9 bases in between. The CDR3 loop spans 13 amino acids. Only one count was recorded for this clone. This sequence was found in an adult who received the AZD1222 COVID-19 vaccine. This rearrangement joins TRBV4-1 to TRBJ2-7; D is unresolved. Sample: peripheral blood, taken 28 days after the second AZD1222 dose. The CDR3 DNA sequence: TGCGCCAGCAGCCAAGATTTAGGGTTCGAGCAGTACTTC. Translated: CASSQDLGFEQYF.